The T cell receptor beta chain described here comes from a study of CD8+CD57+ T cells in acquired aplastic anemia. Broader study findings: A set of more than 25 CD8+ CDR3 sequences was shared between patients and controls, and these sequences appeared highly expressed in patients. A significant difference in CD8+ Simpson's diversity between patients and controls was not found.

The TCR beta profiling, which covered VDJ combination and CDR3 sequence, was carried out using genomic DNA as the template. TCRdb ran MiXCR on the reads and lists one entry per CDR3 protein. This sample yields about 170,000 distinct CDR3 sequences, of which 40% to 50% are seen a single time; roughly 1.2% belongs to the top ten. Whoever was chosen for sequencing had shown CD8+CD57+ cell expansion by flow cytometry. Among the patients, all had severe acquired aplastic anemia. Patients were therapy-naive when their blood was sampled. V lost 5 bases and J lost 2; bases outside the gene matches: 5. This CDR3 region has 16 residues. CDR1 SGHDT and CDR2 YYEEEE come from the germline V gene. This clonotype was recorded many times. Antigen: not known.

Sequenced material: sorted CD4+, CD8+, or CD8+CD57+ T cells (not recorded which) from PBMCs. The gene calls are TRBV5-6 and TRBJ2-7; 15 nucleotides align to TRBD2. The clonotype was recovered from a human donor with aplastic anemia. The CDR3 nucleotides are TGTGCCAGCAGATATGGGACTAGCGGGGGGCCCTACGAGCAGTACTTC. This sequence encodes CASRYGTSGGPYEQYF.